These 14 T cell receptor beta chains were sequenced from one sample in a study of regulatory T cells in long-lasting Graves disease. iRepertoire HTBI primers and Arm-PCR of CDR3 regions built TCR beta libraries. TCRdb reanalysed the multiplex PCR reads using MiXCR and keeps one entry per CDR3 protein. The top ten clones hold 13% of a sample with some 420,000 distinct CDR3 sequences, 22% of them seen once. The sample's time point: persistent/refractory GD, antithyroid drugs over 5 years with positive TRAb. Scientists built the TCR library using RNA that was extracted from PBMCs. The sample here was peripheral blood mononuclear cells (PBMCs), taken when the disease was refractory, from a patient treated with antithyroid drugs. The receptors originated from a female donor with Graves disease.

This clonotype was seen a handful of times. This chain uses TRBV4-2 with TRBJ2-7; 7 bases agree with TRBD2. V shed 0 bases, J shed 3 bases, and the junction held 8 bases outside the gene matches. Germline V gene data show CDR1 as LGHNA and CDR2 as YNFKEQ. The CDR3 has 16 amino acids. As DNA, the CDR3 is TGTGCCAGCAGCCAAGAAGGGGCTAGCGGCTTCTACGAGCAGTACTTC. It encodes CASSQEGASGFYEQYF.

The chain recombines TRBV20-1 with TRBJ2-2; 10 bases fit TRBD2. Losses at the gene ends were 6 bases for V and 0 bases for J; bases not matched to a gene: 4. The CDR3 is made up of 15 amino acids. Germline CDR1 is DFQATT and CDR2 is SNEGSKA (reference sequence). Written as DNA, the CDR3 is TGCAGTGCAAGCGGACTAGCGGCGAACACCGGGGAGCTGTTTTTT. Amino acid sequence: CSASGLAANTGELFF.

At least ten counts were recorded for this clonotype. The V call is TRBV28, the J call TRBJ2-7; D is possibly TRBD1 (5 bases). This CDR3 has 16 amino acids. Germline loops: CDR1 MDHEN, CDR2 SYDVKM. V gave up 3 bases and J gave up 2 bases, with 17 bases separating them. CDR3 protein: CASSFSSAQGTYEQYF. As DNA, the CDR3 is TGTGCCAGCAGTTTCTCAAGCGCGCAGGGCACCTACGAGCAGTACTTC.

This clonotype has a handful of counts. This sequence joins TRBV3-1 and TRBJ1-5; no clear D gene. Trimming removed 1 base at V and 3 bases at J, with 10 bases between. Germline V CDR1 and CDR2: LGHDT, YNNKEL (reference sequence). The CDR3 loop spans 15 amino acids. CDR3 coding DNA: TGTGCCAGCAGCCAAGCCATGAGCCTCAATCAGCCCCAGCATTTT. Translated: CASSQAMSLNQPQHF. Variable domain in full (rest from reference TRBV3-1 and TRBJ1-5): DTAVSQTPKYLVTQMGNDKSIKCEQNLGHDTMYWYKQDSKKFLKIMFSYNNKELIINETVPNRFSPKSPDKAHLNLHINSLELGDSAVYFCASSQAMSLNQPQHFGDGTRLSIL.

This clonotype was picked up many times. The chain links TRBV28 to TRBJ1-2; 8 bases agree with TRBD1. The CDR3 consists of 14 residues. The J segment lost 1 base and the V segment lost 7 bases, leaving 5 bases of the junction unmatched. CDR1 and CDR2 (germline): MDHEN, SYDVKM. In nucleotides, the CDR3 is TGTGCCAGCATTATGGACAGGGTTAACTATGGCTACACCTTC. The encoded protein is CASIMDRVNYGYTF.

This clonotype was counted between two and nine times. This chain links TRBV6-1 with TRBJ2-7; no clear D gene. Germline CDR1 is MNHNS and CDR2 is SASEGT. The germline V and J ends were trimmed by 8 bases and 3 bases, with 11 bases remaining between them. This CDR3 is 12 amino acids long. CDR3 in amino acids: CASLKGFYEQYF. CDR3 in DNA: TGTGCCAGCCTAAAGGGTTTCTACGAGCAGTACTTC.

V usage is TRBV4-3 and J usage is TRBJ2-7; either TRBD1 or TRBD2 may supply D (5 bases each). CDR3 length: 14 amino acids. CDR1 and CDR2 from the germline V gene are LGHNA and YSLEER. Trimming shortened V by 2 bases and J by 3 bases, and 11 bases separated the two germline ends. The CDR3, as DNA: TGCGCCAGCAGCCAACAGGGAGATATCTACGAGCAGTACTTC. Its translation is CASSQQGDIYEQYF.

The chain employs TRBV28 and TRBJ2-2, with 7 nucleotides matching TRBD2. With 8 bases clipped from V and 7 bases from J, the junction kept 7 bases outside the gene matches. The length of the CDR3 is 13 residues. The germline CDR1 and CDR2 sequences are MDHEN and SYDVKM. CDR3 region: CASGGGSGGELFF. In DNA, the CDR3 is TGTGCCAGCGGGGGGGGGAGTGGCGGGGAGCTGTTTTTT.

At least ten counts were recorded for this clonotype. The rearrangement links TRBV11-2 to TRBJ2-7; 10 bases map to TRBD1. The CDR3 has 15 amino acids. Germline V CDR1 and CDR2: SGHAT, FQNNGV. V dropped 6 bases and J dropped 1; count of bases not matched to a gene: 6. The CDR3 here is CASRYDRGLSYEQYF. CDR3 DNA: TGTGCCAGCAGATACGACAGGGGGCTTTCCTACGAGCAGTACTTC.

This clonotype came up once. The chain has TRBV6-2 or TRBV6-3 and TRBJ1-5; D remains ambiguous. CDR3 length: 14 residues. V lost 5 bases and J 4 bases, leaving 12 bases between the germline ends. Germline lookup yields CDR1 MNHEY and CDR2 SVGEGT. The CDR3 DNA is TGTGCCAGCAGTCACGGACTTTTTAATCAGCCCCAGCATTTT. It is translated as CASSHGLFNQPQHF.

The V call is TRBV19, the J call TRBJ1-6; 10 nucleotides align to TRBD1. CDR3 size: 15 residues. With V trimmed by 1 base and J by 6 bases, 0 bases remained unmatched. The germline V gene encodes CDR1 LNHDA and CDR2 SQIVND (reference sequence). In DNA, the CDR3 is TGTGCCAGTAGTATAGGGGACAGGGGTAATTCACCCCTCCACTTT. It specifies CASSIGDRGNSPLHF.

V and J are TRBV6-9 and TRBJ1-1, with TRBD1 matching 7 bases. Germline CDR1 MNHGY, CDR2 SVAAGI. Losses at the gene ends were 4 bases for V and 5 bases for J; bases not matched to a gene: 10. This CDR3 is built from 15 residues. CDR3 sequence: CASSSQTGRQTEAFF. The DNA of the CDR3 is TGTGCCAGCAGTTCTCAGACAGGGAGGCAGACTGAAGCTTTCTTT.

This clonotype turned up a few times. For the CDR3, the DNA is TGTGCCAGCAGTACTCGGCCATTGAGCACAGATACGCAGTATTTT. The encoded protein is CASSTRPLSTDTQYF. The rearrangement links TRBV27 to TRBJ2-3, with D unresolved. The germline V gene has CDR1 MNHEY and CDR2 SMNVEV (reference sequence). The CDR3 runs to 15 residues. V was clipped by 5 bases and J by 0 bases, with 12 bases between them.

The chain uses TRBV18 and TRBJ2-5, with TRBD2 identical over 9 bases. J lost 7 bases, V lost 6 bases, and 12 bases had no gene match. CDR3 length: 15 amino acids. CDR1 and CDR2 from the germline V gene are KGHSH and LQKENI. This chain's CDR3 is CASSNSGGPSRTQYF. CDR3 in DNA: TGTGCCAGCTCTAATAGCGGGGGCCCGAGTAGGACCCAGTACTTC.